Below, 18 T cell receptor beta chains from the same sample are listed, as sequenced in a study of synovial regulatory T cells in juvenile arthritis. Using immunoSEQ multiplex PCR, the repertoire was profiled, and TCRdb retains in-frame clones only, with some absent. The repertoire table contains 9,500 to 10,000 clones. The specimen sequenced was Treg cells from blood. The subset was: remaining (HLA-DR-negative) circulating blood Treg cells. These receptors were obtained from a donor between 2 and 35 years old with juvenile idiopathic arthritis.

This sequence joins TRBV19 and TRBJ2-5; the TCRdb D gene call, TRBD2, has no DNA to confirm it. Germline CDR1 reads LNHDA; CDR2 reads SQIVND (reference sequence). The CDR3 extends over 12 amino acids. The DNA is not on file. CDR3 amino acids: CASSIGQETQYF.

This chain uses TRBV19 with TRBJ2-7; the TCRdb D gene call, TRBD1, has no DNA to confirm it. Looked up from germline, CDR1 is LNHDA and CDR2 is SQIVND (reference sequence). CDR3 length: 16 residues. The protein alone is recorded here. The CDR3: CASSIRGGTGMNEQYF.

V usage is TRBV5-8 and J usage is TRBJ2-7; the TRBD1 assignment by TCRdb is unverifiable without DNA. Germline V gives CDR1 SGHTS, CDR2 YDEGEE. This CDR3 spans 16 amino acids. DNA is not recorded here. CDR3: CASSYRQDRGSYEQYF. Drawing the rest from reference TRBV5-8 and TRBJ2-7, the complete variable domain is EAGVTQSPTHLIKTRGQQATLRCSPISGHTSVYWYQQALGLGLQFLLWYDEGEERNRGNFPPRFSGRQFPNYSSELNVNALELEDSALYLCASSYRQDRGSYEQYFGPGTRLTVT.

The chain links TRBV6-5 to TRBJ1-1. The CDR3 length is 13 residues. The DNA sequence is not available. Germline assignment: CDR1 MNHEY and CDR2 SVGAGI. The CDR3 is CASSYSPYTEAFF.

The rearrangement uses TRBV2 and TRBJ2-6; TCRdb outputs TRBD2, but without DNA this stays unchecked. Germline-derived CDR1 and CDR2 are SNHLY and FYNNEI. There are 17 residues in the CDR3. No DNA is given. This chain's CDR3 is CASSVGAASSGANVLTF.

The rearrangement links TRBV6-6 to TRBJ1-3. Germline CDR1 and CDR2: MNHNY and SVGAGI (reference sequence). The CDR3 extends over 15 amino acids. The coding DNA is unavailable. CDR3 loop: CASIADGSSGNTIYF.

This sequence joins TRBV5-1 and TRBJ1-6. Germline CDR1 SGHRS, CDR2 YFSETQ. The length of the CDR3 is 15 residues. Only the protein is on record. The CDR3: CASRGIGSYNSPLHF.

The rearrangement links TRBV11-2 to TRBJ1-2. The CDR3 is made up of 14 amino acids. No DNA is listed. Germline V gene data show CDR1 as SGHAT and CDR2 as FQNNGV. Here the CDR3 reads CASSLGGGRYGYTF. Drawing the rest from reference TRBV11-2 and TRBJ1-2, the complete variable domain is EAGVAQSPRYKIIEKRQSVAFWCNPISGHATLYWYQQILGQGPKLLIQFQNNGVVDDSQLPKDRFSAERLKGVDSTLKIQPAKLEDSAVYLCASSLGGGRYGYTFGSGTRLTVV.

This chain's CDR3 is CASGSGRDTQYF. This sequence joins TRBV10-2 and TRBJ2-3; TCRdb gives TRBD2 as the D gene, but with no DNA this cannot be confirmed. Germline lookup yields CDR1 WSHSY and CDR2 SAAADI. This CDR3 is built from 12 residues. No DNA has been recorded.

This chain links TRBV19 with TRBJ2-3; TCRdb names TRBD2, which stays unverified in the absence of DNA. The CDR3 has 15 residues. Only the protein is on record. The germline V gene encodes CDR1 LNHDA and CDR2 SQIVND (reference sequence). CDR3 residues: CASSHDFPSTDTQYF. The full variable domain, its missing parts supplied by reference TRBV19 and TRBJ2-3, is DGGITQSPKYLFRKEGQNVTLSCEQNLNHDAMYWYRQDPGQGLRLIYYSQIVNDFQKGDIAEGYSVSREKKESFPLTVTSAQKNPTAFYLCASSHDFPSTDTQYFGPGTRLTVL.

The chain links TRBV19 to TRBJ2-7; TCRdb's D gene call, TRBD2, goes unchecked for lack of DNA. Germline loops: CDR1 LNHDA, CDR2 SQIVND (reference sequence). The CDR3 runs to 14 residues. DNA for this receptor is not on file. This CDR3 reads CASSVEGGGLEQYF.

The CDR3 sequence is CASSRNQPQHF. The chain couples TRBV6-7 to TRBJ1-5. TRBV6-7 is assigned to the ORF class and has an uncertain function. CDR3 length: 11 residues. No DNA sequence is on record.

This chain connects TRBV5-6 to TRBJ2-7. This CDR3 has 12 residues. Nucleotide data are not available. Germline V gene sequence: CDR1 SGHDT, CDR2 YYEEEE. CDR3 in amino acids: CASSLLTYEQYF.

This chain joins TRBV14 and TRBJ2-1; the D call from TCRdb, TRBD1, cannot be confirmed without DNA. The germline V gene encodes CDR1 SGHDN and CDR2 FVKESK. The CDR3 has 14 residues. The DNA is not on file. The CDR3 spells CASSQGHSYNEQFF. The full variable domain, rest sourced from reference TRBV14 and TRBJ2-1, is EAGVTQFPSHSVIEKGQTVTLRCDPISGHDNLYWYRRVMGKEIKFLLHFVKESKQDESGMPNNRFLAERTGGTYSTLKVQPAELEDSGVYFCASSQGHSYNEQFFGPGTRLTVL.

The V call is TRBV19, the J call TRBJ1-5; TCRdb designates TRBD1, a call that cannot be tested without DNA. The germline CDR1 and CDR2 sequences are LNHDA and SQIVND (reference sequence). This CDR3 contains 15 residues. The protein alone is recorded here. CDR3 loop: CASRFRDRANQPQHF.

This sequence joins TRBV2 and TRBJ1-3; the TRBD1 assignment by TCRdb is unverifiable without DNA. The CDR3 has 15 residues. There is no recorded DNA. Germline V gene data show CDR1 as SNHLY and CDR2 as FYNNEI. The CDR3 loop is CASSDQGNSGNTIYF.

This chain uses TRBV9 with TRBJ1-3; the TRBD1 assignment by TCRdb is unverifiable without DNA. CDR3 length equals 14 residues. The protein alone is recorded here. Per germline, CDR1 SGDLS and CDR2 YYNGEE. The CDR3 sequence is CASSVEGGGNTIYF.

This sequence joins TRBV6-5 and TRBJ2-7; TCRdb designates TRBD2, a call that cannot be tested without DNA. CDR1 is MNHEY and CDR2 is SVGAGI in the germline V gene. The CDR3 is 13 amino acids. No DNA sequence is on record. CDR3 region: CASSYSSGGEQYF.